These 18 T cell receptor beta chains were sequenced from one sample in a study of blood T cell repertoires in COVID-19. Sequencing used immunoSEQ multiplex PCR; TCRdb keeps in-frame clones, though not all of them. The sample yields 300,000 to 450,000 clones, 70% to 90% seen once. Material: peripheral blood. All receptors come from a woman aged 30 to 39 with COVID-19, enrolled during active disease.

This sequence joins TRBV5-4 and TRBJ1-6, with a possible D match to TRBD1 (6 bases). The CDR3 extends over 16 amino acids. With 0 bases removed from V and 10 bases from J, the gap between germline ends came to 17 bases. Germline V lookup: CDR1 SGHNT, CDR2 YYREEE (reference sequence). CDR3 DNA sequence: TGTGCCAGCAGCTTGGCACAGGGACTACGCCGGTCACCCCTCCACTTT. Translated: CASSLAQGLRRSPLHF.

The sample holds a few counts of this clone. The chain combines TRBV28 with TRBJ1-5; 8 bases align to TRBD1. From germline, CDR1 is MDHEN and CDR2 SYDVKM. Unmatched junction bases numbered 7, after V lost 4 bases and J lost 11 bases. This CDR3 comprises 13 residues. The CDR3 loop is CASSSGQVRSQHF. CDR3 bases: TGTGCCAGCAGTTCGGGACAGGTAAGGTCCCAGCATTTT.

In its sample, this clone was seen many times. J is TRBJ2-1 and V is TRBV30; 10 nucleotides agree with TRBD1. Trimming removed 0 bases from V and 3 bases from J; junction bases left unmatched: 2. Germline V gene data show CDR1 as GTSNPN and CDR2 as SVGIG (reference sequence). The length of the CDR3 is 15 residues. The CDR3 DNA follows: TGTGCCTGGAGTGTCAGGACAGGGGGCTACAATGAGCAGTTCTTC. The encoded protein is CAWSVRTGGYNEQFF.

This clone was seen a handful of times. This chain connects TRBV7-9 to TRBJ1-5, with 8 bases that match TRBD1. Germline CDR1 and CDR2: SEHNR and FQNEAQ (reference sequence). Trimming took 5 bases from V and 2 from J; bases not matched to a gene: 8. CDR3 size: 16 residues. The CDR3 spells CASSRTTGEGNQPQHF. As DNA, the CDR3 is TGTGCCAGCAGCAGGACGACAGGGGAGGGCAATCAGCCCCAGCATTTT.

The gene calls are TRBV7-6 and TRBJ1-2, with D unclear. The germline gives CDR1 SGHVS, CDR2 FNYEAQ. CDR3 length equals 13 residues. V lost 0 bases and J lost 7, with 9 bases in between. The CDR3 DNA sequence: TGTGCCAGCAGCTTAGCCTCCCGAGGTGGCTACACCTTC. Its translation is CASSLASRGGYTF.

The chain employs TRBV6-6 and TRBJ1-1, with D perhaps TRBD1 (5 bases). Trimming removed 5 bases from V and 0 bases from J, with 16 bases in between. The V gene's germline CDR1 is MNHNY and CDR2 SVGAGI (reference sequence). The CDR3 contains 16 residues. The CDR3 spells CASSPRGTGMNTEAFF. The CDR3 region has the DNA TGTGCCAGCAGTCCGCGAGGAACAGGTATGAACACTGAAGCTTTCTTT.

J is TRBJ2-1 and V is TRBV3-1 (or the pseudogene TRBV3-2); 9 nucleotides agree with TRBD1. Germline CDR1 is LGHDT and CDR2 is YNNKEL (reference sequence). The CDR3 runs to 15 residues. With 4 bases clipped from V and 5 bases from J, the junction kept 6 bases outside the gene matches. The CDR3 region is CASSPPGTGNNEQFF. The CDR3 nucleotides are TGTGCCAGCAGCCCCCCCGGGACAGGGAACAATGAGCAGTTCTTC.

The V gene is TRBV5-4, the J gene TRBJ2-3; the match to TRBD1 covers 12 bases. V was pared by 3 bases and J by 2 bases, with 16 bases of the junction left unmatched. The CDR3 runs to 20 residues. Germline V gives CDR1 SGHNT, CDR2 YYREEE (reference sequence). The CDR3 bases are TGTGCCAGCAGCTCCGGGACAGGGGGCCGGCTGGTCCTTTTCACAGATACGCAGTATTTT. The encoded protein is CASSSGTGGRLVLFTDTQYF. The variable domain in full, with the rest retrieved from reference TRBV5-4 and TRBJ2-3, is ETGVTQSPTHLIKTRGQQVTLRCSSQSGHNTVSWYQQALGQGPQFIFQYYREEENGRGNFPPRFSGLQFPNYSSELNVNALELDDSALYLCASSSGTGGRLVLFTDTQYFGPGTRLTVL.

CDR3 amino acids: CASSSNRVGTDTQYF. In DNA, the CDR3 is TGTGCCAGCAGCTCAAACAGGGTTGGCACAGATACGCAGTATTTT. The chain recombines TRBV13 with TRBJ2-3; possible D gene TRBD1, 6 bases. From germline, CDR1 is PRHDT and CDR2 FYEKMQ (reference sequence). V lost 4 bases, J lost 1 base, and 12 bases lay in between. CDR3 length: 15 amino acids. The variable domain in full, with the rest retrieved from reference TRBV13 and TRBJ2-3, is AAGVIQSPRHLIKEKRETATLKCYPIPRHDTVYWYQQGPGQDPQFLISFYEKMQSDKGSIPDRFSAQQFSDYHSELNMSSLELGDSALYFCASSSNRVGTDTQYFGPGTRLTVL.

The chain links TRBV27 to TRBJ2-2, with D unclear. V was pared by 7 bases and J by 3 bases, with 12 bases between. The CDR3 totals 14 residues. Germline V gene lookup returns CDR1 MNHEY and CDR2 SMNVEV (reference sequence). CDR3 nucleotides: TGTGCCAGCACCAAACAAACCTACACCGGGGAGCTGTTTTTT. It yields the protein CASTKQTYTGELFF.

The V call is TRBV28, the J call TRBJ2-5; D is ambiguous. CDR3 length: 15 amino acids. Germline CDR1 MDHEN, CDR2 SYDVKM. V lost 6 bases and J 5 bases, leaving 19 bases between the germline ends. The CDR3: CASSPITRFRETQYF. CDR3 sequence (DNA): TGTGCCAGCAGCCCCATCACGAGATTCCGGGAGACCCAGTACTTC.

J is TRBJ2-2 and V is TRBV19; D is ambiguous. The CDR3 is 14 amino acids. Germline lookup yields CDR1 LNHDA and CDR2 SQIVND (reference sequence). The V end lost 3 bases, the J end lost 6 bases, and 11 bases lay between the germline ends. The CDR3 nucleotides read TGTGCCAGTAGTATGTACAGTCTCTCCGGGGAGCTGTTTTTT. Its protein is CASSMYSLSGELFF.

J is TRBJ1-1 and V is TRBV10-1, with TRBD1 as a possible D gene (6 bases). Between the trimmed V and J ends, which lost 5 bases and 6 bases, there was a span of 10 bases. CDR3 length: 12 amino acids. Germline V gene data show CDR1 as WNHNN and CDR2 as SYGVQD (reference sequence). The CDR3 spells CASSPNRAEAFF. The CDR3 DNA is TGCGCCAGCAGTCCGAACAGGGCTGAAGCTTTCTTT.

The chain carries TRBV18 and TRBJ2-7; weak D call: TRBD2 (5 bases). Germline V gene lookup returns CDR1 KGHSH and CDR2 LQKENI. The CDR3 runs 16 residues. Trimming stripped 6 bases from V and 4 bases from J, with 22 bases between. The CDR3 coding sequence is TGTGCCAGCTCTCACAAATATCCCGGGGATACGTACGAGCAGTACTTC. Translation: CASSHKYPGDTYEQYF.

V usage is TRBV7-2 and J usage is TRBJ2-7; TRBD2 might be the D (5 bases). CDR1 is SGHTA, CDR2 FQGNSA, per germline. The CDR3 extends over 14 amino acids. The CDR3 sequence: CASSIAGGPYEQYV. CDR3 bases: TGTGCCAGCAGCATAGCCGGCGGGCCCTACGAGCAGTACGTC.

Points on this clone: An end of the junction does not agree with germline; a read error may underlie this. V is TRBV10-3 and J is TRBJ1-3; TRBD1 aligns across 7 bases. In germline, CDR1 is ENHRY, CDR2 SYGVKD. This CDR3 comprises 14 residues. The CDR3 DNA is TGTGCCATCAGTGAGTCGCCGGGACAGACCTCCCTTAATTTT. Its protein is CAISESPGQTSLNF.

The rearrangement links TRBV6-5 to TRBJ2-3, with TRBD1 identical over 7 bases. J was trimmed by 5 bases and V by 4 bases; bases with no gene match: 12. The germline gives CDR1 MNHEY, CDR2 SVGAGI. The CDR3 covers 16 residues. DNA of the CDR3: TGTGCCAGCAGTTCTAACAGGGGCCCGGCGAGAGATACGCAGTATTTT. Amino acid sequence: CASSSNRGPARDTQYF.

The rearrangement links TRBV6-2 or TRBV6-3 to TRBJ1-2; D not resolved. The CDR3 loop spans 16 amino acids. Germline V gives CDR1 MNHEY, CDR2 SVGEGT. The germline V and J ends were trimmed by 5 bases and 4 bases, with 20 bases remaining between them. Here the CDR3 DNA reads TGTGCCAGCAGTCCGAACCGTGCCGTTCGGGGCTATGGCTACACCTTC. This gives the protein CASSPNRAVRGYGYTF.